This T cell receptor beta chain was sequenced in a study of blood T cells in healthy people across ages. The trim removed 3 bases at V and 8 bases at J, leaving 6 bases unmatched. The CDR3 covers 14 residues. Germline CDR1 MNHNS, CDR2 SASEGT. Study outcomes and limitations: Strong correlation was found linking TCR beta diversity to naive T cell percentage. Per-million-T-cell TCR beta diversity fell roughly linearly with age.

It was with a sample-barcoded 5' primer and a J-beta primer mix that a second PCR of roughly 7 to 12 cycles was run. TCRdb re-derived calls from the 5' RACE reads in MiXCR, one entry per CDR3 protein. The sample holds 710,000 or so distinct CDR3 sequences, approximately 29% seen once. The table lists this clonotype with a few counts. Its target is unknown. The chain is built from TRBV6-1 and TRBJ1-4; 7 positions match TRBD1. This sequence was found in an elderly woman in good health. Sequencing was carried out using blood. In DNA form, the CDR3 reads TGTGCCAGCAGTGATACCACAGGGGTCGAAAAACTGTTTTTT. This codes for CASSDTTGVEKLFF.